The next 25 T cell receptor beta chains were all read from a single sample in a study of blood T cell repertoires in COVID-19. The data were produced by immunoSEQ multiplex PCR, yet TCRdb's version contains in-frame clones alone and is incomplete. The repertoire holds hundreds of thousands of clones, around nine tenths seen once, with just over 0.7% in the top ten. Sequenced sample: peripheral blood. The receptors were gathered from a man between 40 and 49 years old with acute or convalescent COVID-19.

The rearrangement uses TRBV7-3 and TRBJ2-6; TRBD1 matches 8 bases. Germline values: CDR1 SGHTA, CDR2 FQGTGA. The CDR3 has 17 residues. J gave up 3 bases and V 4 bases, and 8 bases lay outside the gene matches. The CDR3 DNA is TGTGCCAGCAGCTCCAGGGGGCGCGAGGGTGGGGCCAACGTCCTGACTTTC. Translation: CASSSRGREGGANVLTF.

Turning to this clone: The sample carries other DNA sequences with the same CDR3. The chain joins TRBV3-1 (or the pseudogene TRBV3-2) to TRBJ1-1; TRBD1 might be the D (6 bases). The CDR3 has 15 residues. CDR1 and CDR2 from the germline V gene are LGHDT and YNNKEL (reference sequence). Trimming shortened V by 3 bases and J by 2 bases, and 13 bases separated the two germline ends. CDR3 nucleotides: TGTGCCAGCAGCCAGGTGAGGGGGGGAAACACTGAAGCTTTCTTT. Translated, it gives CASSQVRGGNTEAFF.

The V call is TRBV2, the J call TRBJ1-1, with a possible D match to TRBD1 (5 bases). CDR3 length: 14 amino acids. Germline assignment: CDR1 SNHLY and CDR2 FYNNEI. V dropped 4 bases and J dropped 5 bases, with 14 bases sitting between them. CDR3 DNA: TGTGCCAGCAGTGCGCTCCGGCAGGGAACTGAAGCTTTCTTT. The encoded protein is CASSALRQGTEAFF.

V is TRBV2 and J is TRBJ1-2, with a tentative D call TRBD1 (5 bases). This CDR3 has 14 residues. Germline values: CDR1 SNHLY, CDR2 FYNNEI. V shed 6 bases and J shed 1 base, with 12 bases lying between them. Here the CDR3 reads CASSPRRDNYGYTF. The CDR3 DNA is TGTGCCAGCAGCCCCCGCAGGGATAACTATGGCTACACCTTC.

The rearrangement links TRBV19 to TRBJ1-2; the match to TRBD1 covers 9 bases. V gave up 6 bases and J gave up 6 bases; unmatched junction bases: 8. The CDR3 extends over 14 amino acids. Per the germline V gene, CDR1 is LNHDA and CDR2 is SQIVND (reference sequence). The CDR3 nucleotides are TGTGCCAGTAGACACAGGGGGCGTCACAATGGCTACACCTTC. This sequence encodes CASRHRGRHNGYTF.

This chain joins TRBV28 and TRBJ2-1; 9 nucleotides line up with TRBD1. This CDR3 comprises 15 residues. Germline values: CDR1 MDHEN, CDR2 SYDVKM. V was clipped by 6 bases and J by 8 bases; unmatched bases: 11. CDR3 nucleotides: TGTGCCAGCAGCATAACAGGGGGCCTCAGCTATGAGCAGTTCTTC. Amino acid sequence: CASSITGGLSYEQFF.

The CDR3 sequence is CASSEAPGDYGYTF. CDR3 bases: TGTGCCAGCAGTGAAGCGCCAGGGGACTATGGCTACACCTTC. V and J are TRBV2 and TRBJ1-2; possibly TRBD1 for D (6 bases). Trimming removed 0 bases from V and 3 bases from J, with 8 bases in between. Germline-derived CDR1 and CDR2 are SNHLY and FYNNEI. This CDR3 region has 14 residues.

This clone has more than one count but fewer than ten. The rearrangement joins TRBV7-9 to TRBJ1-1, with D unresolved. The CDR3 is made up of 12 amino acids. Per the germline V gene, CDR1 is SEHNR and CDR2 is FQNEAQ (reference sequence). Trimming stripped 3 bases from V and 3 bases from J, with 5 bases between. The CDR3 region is CASSLSDTEAFF. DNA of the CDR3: TGTGCCAGCAGCTTGTCGGACACTGAAGCTTTCTTT. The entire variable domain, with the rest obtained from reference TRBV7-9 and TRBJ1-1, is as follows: DTGVSQNPRHKITKRGQNVTFRCDPISEHNRLYWYRQTLGQGPEFLTYFQNEAQLEKSRLLSDRFSAERPKGSFSTLEIQRTEQGDSAMYLCASSLSDTEAFFGQGTRLTVV.

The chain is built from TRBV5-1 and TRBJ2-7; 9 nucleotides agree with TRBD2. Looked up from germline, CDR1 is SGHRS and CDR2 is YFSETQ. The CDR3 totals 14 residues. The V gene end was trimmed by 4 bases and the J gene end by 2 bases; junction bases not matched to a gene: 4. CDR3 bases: TGCGCCAGCAGCAAGGGACTAGCTCCCTACGAGCAGTACTTC. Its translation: CASSKGLAPYEQYF.

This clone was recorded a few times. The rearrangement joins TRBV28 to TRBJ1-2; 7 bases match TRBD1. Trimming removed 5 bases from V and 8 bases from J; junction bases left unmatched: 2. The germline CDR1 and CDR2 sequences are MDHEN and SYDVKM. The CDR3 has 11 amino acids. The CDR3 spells CASSRTGGYTF. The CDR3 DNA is TGTGCCAGCAGTCGGACAGGAGGCTACACCTTC.

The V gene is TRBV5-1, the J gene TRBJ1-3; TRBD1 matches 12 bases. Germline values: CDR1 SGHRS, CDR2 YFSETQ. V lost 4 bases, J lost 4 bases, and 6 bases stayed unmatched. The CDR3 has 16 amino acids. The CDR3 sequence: CASSQGTGGSGNTIYF. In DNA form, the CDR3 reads TGCGCCAGCAGCCAAGGGACAGGGGGCTCCGGAAACACCATATATTTT. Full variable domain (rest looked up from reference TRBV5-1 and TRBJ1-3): KAGVTQTPRYLIKTRGQQVTLSCSPISGHRSVSWYQQTPGQGLQFLFEYFSETQRNKGNFPGRFSGRQFSNSRSEMNVSTLELGDSALYLCASSQGTGGSGNTIYFGEGSWLTVV.

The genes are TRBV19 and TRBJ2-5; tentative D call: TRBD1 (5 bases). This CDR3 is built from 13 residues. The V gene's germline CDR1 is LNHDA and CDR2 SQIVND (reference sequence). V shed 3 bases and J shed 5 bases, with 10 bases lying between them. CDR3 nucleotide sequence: TGTGCCAGTAGTATTAGGGGTCGGGAGACCCAGTACTTC. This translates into CASSIRGRETQYF.

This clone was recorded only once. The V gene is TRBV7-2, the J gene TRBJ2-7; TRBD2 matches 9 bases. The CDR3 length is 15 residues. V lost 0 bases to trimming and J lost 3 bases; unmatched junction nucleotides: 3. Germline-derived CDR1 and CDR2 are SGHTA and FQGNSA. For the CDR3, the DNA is TGTGCCAGCAGCTTAGCGGCTAGCGGGGTCTACGAGCAGTACTTC. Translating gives CASSLAASGVYEQYF.

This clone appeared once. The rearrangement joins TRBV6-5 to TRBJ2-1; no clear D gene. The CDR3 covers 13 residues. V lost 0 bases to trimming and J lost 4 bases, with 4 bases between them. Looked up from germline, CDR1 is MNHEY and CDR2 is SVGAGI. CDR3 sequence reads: CASSYSEYNEQFF. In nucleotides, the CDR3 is TGTGCCAGCAGTTACTCGGAGTACAATGAGCAGTTCTTC.

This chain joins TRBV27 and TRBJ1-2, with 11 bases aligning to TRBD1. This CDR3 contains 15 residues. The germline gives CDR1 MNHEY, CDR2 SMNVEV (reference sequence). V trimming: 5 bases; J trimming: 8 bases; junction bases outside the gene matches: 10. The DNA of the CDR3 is TGTGCCAGCAGTCCCGGACAGGGGGCTACAGGAGGCTACACCTTC. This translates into CASSPGQGATGGYTF.

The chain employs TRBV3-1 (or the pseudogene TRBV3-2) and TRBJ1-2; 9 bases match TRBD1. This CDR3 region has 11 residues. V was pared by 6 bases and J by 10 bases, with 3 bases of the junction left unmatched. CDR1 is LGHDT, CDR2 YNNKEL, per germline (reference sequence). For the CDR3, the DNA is TGTGCCAGCAGGCGACAGGGGGACTACACCTTC. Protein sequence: CASRRQGDYTF.

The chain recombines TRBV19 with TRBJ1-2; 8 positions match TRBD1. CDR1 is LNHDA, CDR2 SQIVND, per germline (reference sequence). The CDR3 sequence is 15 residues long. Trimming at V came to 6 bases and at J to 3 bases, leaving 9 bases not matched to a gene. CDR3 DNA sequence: TGTGCCAGTAGGACCAATACAGGGGGTGACTATGGCTACACCTTC. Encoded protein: CASRTNTGGDYGYTF.

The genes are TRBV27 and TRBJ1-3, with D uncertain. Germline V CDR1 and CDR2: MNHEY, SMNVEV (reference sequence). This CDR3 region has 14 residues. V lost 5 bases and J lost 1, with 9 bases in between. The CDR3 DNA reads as TGTGCCAGCAGTCTTACAGCTTCTGGAAACACCATATATTTT. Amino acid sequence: CASSLTASGNTIYF.

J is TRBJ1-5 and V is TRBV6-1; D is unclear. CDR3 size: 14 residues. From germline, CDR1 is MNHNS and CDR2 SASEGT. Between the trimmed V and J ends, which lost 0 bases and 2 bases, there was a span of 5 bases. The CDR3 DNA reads TGTGCCAGCAGTGAAGCTCGGGGCAATCAGCCCCAGCATTTT. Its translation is CASSEARGNQPQHF.

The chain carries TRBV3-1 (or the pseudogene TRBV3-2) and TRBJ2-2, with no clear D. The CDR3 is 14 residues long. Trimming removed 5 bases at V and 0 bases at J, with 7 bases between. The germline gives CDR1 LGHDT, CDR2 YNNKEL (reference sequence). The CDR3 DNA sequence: TGTGCCAGCAGCGAGGTGTCGAACACCGGGGAGCTGTTTTTT. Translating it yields CASSEVSNTGELFF.

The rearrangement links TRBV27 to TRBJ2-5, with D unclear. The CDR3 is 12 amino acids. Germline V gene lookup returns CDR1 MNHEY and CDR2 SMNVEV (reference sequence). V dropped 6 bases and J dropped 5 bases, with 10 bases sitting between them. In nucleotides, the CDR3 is TGTGCCAGCAGGAGTCTCGGGGAGACCCAGTACTTC. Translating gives CASRSLGETQYF.

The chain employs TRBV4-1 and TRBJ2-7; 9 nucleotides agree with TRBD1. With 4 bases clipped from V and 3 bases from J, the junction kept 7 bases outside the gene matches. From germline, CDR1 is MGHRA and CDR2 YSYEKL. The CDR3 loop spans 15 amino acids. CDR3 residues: CASSPGQGPGYEQYF. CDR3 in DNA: TGCGCCAGCAGCCCCGGACAGGGGCCAGGCTACGAGCAGTACTTC.

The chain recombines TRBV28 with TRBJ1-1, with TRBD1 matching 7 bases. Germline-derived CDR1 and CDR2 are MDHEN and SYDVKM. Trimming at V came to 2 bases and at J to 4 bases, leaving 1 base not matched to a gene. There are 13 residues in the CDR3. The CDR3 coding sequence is TGTGCCAGCAGTTTACCAGGGGGCACTGAAGCTTTCTTT. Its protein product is CASSLPGGTEAFF.

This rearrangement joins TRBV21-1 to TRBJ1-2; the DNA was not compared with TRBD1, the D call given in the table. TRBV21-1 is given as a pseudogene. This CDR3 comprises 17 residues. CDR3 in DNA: TGTGCCAAGACAGTCGTTTCTCACGGGACAGGGACCTATGGCTACACCTTC. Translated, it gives CAKTVVSHGTGTYGYTF.

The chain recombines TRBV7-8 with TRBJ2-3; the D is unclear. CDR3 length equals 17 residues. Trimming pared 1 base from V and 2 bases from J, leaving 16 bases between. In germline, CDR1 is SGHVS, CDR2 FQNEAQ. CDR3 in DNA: TGTGCCAGCAGCTTAGTTTTACCCATGGCCTCCACAGATACGCAGTATTTT. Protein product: CASSLVLPMASTDTQYF. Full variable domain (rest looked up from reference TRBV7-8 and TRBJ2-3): GAGVSQSPRYKVAKRGQDVALRCDPISGHVSLFWYQQALGQGPEFLTYFQNEAQLDKSGLPSDRFFAERPEGSVSTLKIQRTQQEDSAVYLCASSLVLPMASTDTQYFGPGTRLTVL.